This record covers a single T cell receptor beta chain. From germline, CDR1 is MDHEN and CDR2 SYDVKM. There are 14 residues in the CDR3. Trimming removed 7 bases at V and 6 bases at J, with 18 bases between. This sample stems from a study of sequential checkpoint blockade in melanoma. Study-level background: Randomization was 1:1 between first-line nivolumab→ipilimumab and ipilimumab→nivolumab. Each arm's sequence ended with maintenance nivolumab.

Data came from immunoSEQ multiplex PCR; TCRdb stores just in-frame clones and leaves some out. This table has about 21,000 clones, 70% to 90% appearing once. Treatment in this sample: randomized to nivolumab then ipilimumab (arm A) or the reverse (arm B). The chain combines TRBV28 with TRBJ1-2; a weak D match, TRBD1 (5 bases). This TCR was sampled from a human donor with melanoma. The sequenced sample was CD8+ T cells sorted from blood (inferred from file names), obtained from a patient given nivolumab and ipilimumab in sequence. DNA for the CDR3: TGTGCCAGCACTCAAGCCCCCAAGGGGCATGGCTACACCTTC. Translating it yields CASTQAPKGHGYTF.